The 26 T cell receptor beta chains below all came from one sample that was sequenced in a study of CD8+CD57+ T cells in acquired aplastic anemia. Genomic DNA was employed as the template in profiling TCR beta VDJ and CDR3. TCRdb used MiXCR to reprocess the reads, holding one entry per CDR3 protein. This sample has 55,000 to 60,000 distinct CDR3 sequences, with approximately 52% found just once. An expansion of CD8+CD57+ cells by flow cytometry had been shown in patients chosen for sequencing. The sample taken for sequencing was sorted CD4+, CD8+, or CD8+CD57+ T cells (not recorded which) from PBMCs. These receptors were obtained from a human donor with aplastic anemia.

The J gene is TRBJ1-2, the V gene TRBV2; D remains ambiguous. The V end was cut by 7 bases, the J end by 0 bases, with 12 bases between. This CDR3 is 14 amino acids long. CDR1 and CDR2 from the germline V gene are SNHLY and FYNNEI. The CDR3 spells CASMGSTTNYGYTF. DNA of the CDR3: TGTGCCAGCATGGGCAGCACTACTAACTATGGCTACACCTTC.

This clonotype has a count of ten or more. The chain is built from TRBV9 and TRBJ2-3; 7 nucleotides line up with TRBD2. From germline, CDR1 is SGDLS and CDR2 YYNGEE. This CDR3 comprises 16 residues. Trimming at V came to 3 bases and at J to 2 bases, leaving 9 bases not matched to a gene. The chain's CDR3 is CASSGPRGKHTDTQYF. CDR3 bases: TGTGCCAGCAGCGGACCGCGGGGGAAGCACACAGATACGCAGTATTTT.

The chain joins TRBV11-2 to TRBJ1-4; 9 nucleotides align to TRBD1. Germline values: CDR1 SGHAT, CDR2 FQNNGV. The ends lost 5 bases at V and 4 bases at J; junction bases unmatched: 8. This CDR3 has 16 residues. The CDR3 coding sequence is TGTGCCAGCAGCATACAGGGGGCGTTGGGTAATGAAAAACTGTTTTTT. It specifies CASSIQGALGNEKLFF. Based on the CDR3 plus reference TRBV11-2 and TRBJ1-4, the full variable domain is EAGVAQSPRYKIIEKRQSVAFWCNPISGHATLYWYQQILGQGPKLLIQFQNNGVVDDSQLPKDRFSAERLKGVDSTLKIQPAKLEDSAVYLCASSIQGALGNEKLFFGSGTQLSVL.

Remarks on this clonotype: Compared with germline, one end of the junction differs, possibly owing to a read error. The V gene is TRBV10-3, the J gene TRBJ2-5; perhaps TRBD1 as D (5 bases). CDR1 and CDR2 (germline): ENHRY, SYGVKD. The CDR3 covers 15 residues. The CDR3 sequence: CAISESRQYQETQYF. For the CDR3, the DNA is TGTGCCATCAGTGAGTCGCGACAGTACCAGGAGACCCAGTACTTC.

The V gene is TRBV7-2, the J gene TRBJ2-7; D remains ambiguous. V was shortened by 5 bases and J by 1 base, with 12 bases between the two germline ends. CDR1 is SGHTA and CDR2 is FQGNSA in the germline V gene. The CDR3 length is 14 residues. In DNA form, the CDR3 reads TGTGCCAGCAGCCCCTCCTCACTATCCTACGAGCAGTACTTC. It encodes CASSPSSLSYEQYF.

The V gene is TRBV29-1, the J gene TRBJ1-2, with D perhaps matching TRBD1 (6 bases). The CDR3 is made up of 12 amino acids. Germline V gives CDR1 SQVTM, CDR2 ANQGSEA. The V gene lost 3 bases and the J gene lost 6 bases, with 11 bases spanning the gap. CDR3 residues: CSVETGLNGYTF. CDR3 DNA sequence: TGCAGCGTTGAGACAGGACTTAATGGCTACACCTTC.

This clonotype was seen more than once but under ten times. The J gene is TRBJ1-1, the V gene TRBV20-1; D unclear. The CDR3 loop spans 15 amino acids. V was pared by 1 base and J by 3 bases, with 15 bases between. Germline V gene data show CDR1 as DFQATT and CDR2 as SNEGSKA (reference sequence). CDR3 nucleotide sequence: TGCAGTGCTAGAGGACCTGACGGGGTGGACACTGAAGCTTTCTTT. This gives the protein CSARGPDGVDTEAFF.

Here the CDR3 reads CSVLGGQGNEKLFF. For the CDR3, the DNA is TGCAGCGTTTTAGGTGGACAGGGTAATGAAAAACTGTTTTTT. The J gene is TRBJ1-4, the V gene TRBV29-1, with 8 bases aligning to TRBD1. The CDR3 sequence is 14 residues long. Germline V gene lookup returns CDR1 SQVTM and CDR2 ANQGSEA. J gave up 4 bases and V 5 bases, and 6 bases lay outside the gene matches.

A remark on this clonotype: At one of its ends the junction is not consistent with the germline gene, which may arise from a read error. J is TRBJ2-7 and V is TRBV15; D perhaps matches TRBD1 (6 bases). The CDR3 covers 12 residues. Germline V gene sequence: CDR1 LNHNV, CDR2 YYDKDF (reference sequence). The CDR3 nucleotides are TGTGCCACCAGTAGAAACAGGGACCAGACTCACTTC. Its translation: CATSRNRDQTHF.

In regard to this clonotype: One end of the junction varies from germline; a read error may be responsible. CDR3 amino acids: CAISEARTRGETQYF. The CDR3 nucleotides are TGTGCCATCAGTGAGGCCCGGACTAGAGGGGAGACCCAGTATTTC. The rearrangement uses TRBV10-3 and TRBJ2-5; TRBD2 matches 7 bases. Germline V gives CDR1 ENHRY, CDR2 SYGVKD. The CDR3 is 15 amino acids.

The sample holds one count of this clonotype. V and J are TRBV25-1 and TRBJ2-1; D is unresolved. The germline gives CDR1 MGHDK, CDR2 SYGVNS. The CDR3 spans 16 residues. Trimming cost V 6 bases and J 5 bases, with 20 bases left between them. The CDR3 DNA reads TGTGCCAGCAGCTCCTTCGAGCGAGCCCCGAACAATGAGCAGTTCTTC. Protein sequence: CASSSFERAPNNEQFF.

The V and J genes are TRBV11-2 and TRBJ1-3, with D perhaps matching TRBD1 (6 bases). Germline CDR1 and CDR2: SGHAT and FQNNGV. Trimming took off 2 bases at V and 4 bases at J, with 12 bases between the two ends. The CDR3 covers 15 residues. CDR3: CASSLMQGLGNTIYF. CDR3 nucleotide sequence: TGTGCCAGCAGCTTAATGCAGGGGTTAGGAAACACCATATATTTT.

As to this clonotype: This may be a read error: a much more frequent sequence differs by one nucleotide. The rearrangement joins TRBV6-2 or TRBV6-3 to TRBJ2-2; D is unclear. V dropped 0 bases and J dropped 9 bases, with 8 bases sitting between them. The CDR3 loop spans 13 amino acids. Germline assignment: CDR1 MNHEY and CDR2 SVGEGT. In nucleotides, the CDR3 is TGTGCCAGCAGTTACTCGGAGACCCGGGAGCTGTTTTTT. This encodes CASSYSETRELFF.

A single count supports this clonotype. The chain joins TRBV19 to TRBJ1-1; no firm D call. This CDR3 comprises 14 residues. The germline CDR1 and CDR2 sequences are LNHDA and SQIVND (reference sequence). V lost 9 bases to trimming and J lost 1 base, with 15 bases between them. The CDR3 spells CASKLDGKNTEAFF. The CDR3 DNA follows: TGTGCCAGCAAGCTGGACGGCAAGAACACTGAAGCTTTCTTT. Full variable domain (outside the CDR3, taken from reference TRBV19 and TRBJ1-1): DGGITQSPKYLFRKEGQNVTLSCEQNLNHDAMYWYRQDPGQGLRLIYYSQIVNDFQKGDIAEGYSVSREKKESFPLTVTSAQKNPTAFYLCASKLDGKNTEAFFGQGTRLTVV.

This clonotype was recorded many times. The chain links TRBV6-6 to TRBJ1-2, with D tentatively TRBD1 (6 bases). V was cut by 1 base and J by 6 bases, with 15 bases left in between. CDR1 is MNHNY and CDR2 is SVGAGI in the germline V gene (reference sequence). The CDR3 has 15 residues. The CDR3, as DNA: TGTGCCAGCAGTTACTTCATAGGGGGTGCCAATGGCTACACCTTC. It specifies CASSYFIGGANGYTF.

This clonotype was observed at least ten times. V and J are TRBV5-6 and TRBJ2-7; no definite D call. V was cut by 3 bases and J by 3 bases, with 16 bases left in between. Germline V gene lookup returns CDR1 SGHDT and CDR2 YYEEEE. This CDR3 spans 15 amino acids. The CDR3 coding sequence is TGTGCCAGCAGCTCTGGCGTTAAGGGCTTCTACGAGCAGTACTTC. Its translation is CASSSGVKGFYEQYF.

The chain joins TRBV2 to TRBJ2-7, with 8 bases fitting TRBD1. The junction had 9 bases not matched to a gene; V was cut back by 5 bases and J by 3 bases. The V gene's germline CDR1 is SNHLY and CDR2 FYNNEI. The CDR3 length is 15 residues. The CDR3 sequence: CASSTAQGASYEQYF. DNA of the CDR3: TGTGCCAGCAGTACGGCCCAGGGGGCGAGCTACGAGCAGTACTTC.

This rearrangement joins TRBV20-1 to TRBJ1-1, with D unclear. V lost 2 bases to trimming and J lost 1 base, with 8 bases between them. Germline loops: CDR1 DFQATT, CDR2 SNEGSKA (reference sequence). The CDR3 contains 13 residues. CDR3 sequence reads: CSARQPWNTEAFF. The CDR3, as DNA: TGCAGTGCTAGACAGCCCTGGAACACTGAAGCTTTCTTT.

This chain connects TRBV20-1 to TRBJ2-7, with D tentatively TRBD2 (6 bases). Germline V lookup: CDR1 DFQATT, CDR2 SNEGSKA (reference sequence). V shed 4 bases and J shed 4 bases, with 11 bases lying between them. This CDR3 has 12 amino acids. The DNA for the CDR3 is TGCAGTGCTACGAGGCGGGGATACGAGCAGTACTTC. It codes for CSATRRGYEQYF.

V usage is TRBV10-3 and J usage is TRBJ2-3; TRBD2 might be the D (6 bases). V lost 3 bases to trimming and J lost 2 bases, with 9 bases between them. CDR1 is ENHRY, CDR2 SYGVKD, per germline. The CDR3 is 14 amino acids. The CDR3 reads CAISDPGVTDTQYF. The CDR3 DNA reads as TGTGCCATCAGTGATCCGGGGGTCACAGATACGCAGTATTTT.

The chain couples TRBV29-1 to TRBJ1-4; a possible D gene is TRBD1 (5 bases). The CDR3 loop spans 14 amino acids. V was shortened by 3 bases and J by 1 base, with 9 bases between the two germline ends. Germline-derived CDR1 and CDR2 are SQVTM and ANQGSEA. The CDR3 loop reads CSVDAGGTNEKLFF. The CDR3 region has the DNA TGCAGCGTTGACGCGGGGGGAACTAATGAAAAACTGTTTTTT.

This chain joins TRBV9 and TRBJ2-7; 8 bases fit TRBD1. Trimming at V came to 4 bases and at J to 5 bases, leaving 5 bases not matched to a gene. The CDR3 consists of 13 residues. CDR1 and CDR2 from the germline V gene are SGDLS and YYNGEE. CDR3 sequence: CASSRDRSDEQYF. The CDR3 DNA follows: TGTGCCAGCAGCAGGGACAGGTCGGACGAGCAGTACTTC.

As for this clonotype: At one end, the junction sequence differs from germline, possibly due to a read error. The gene calls are TRBV14 and TRBJ1-1; weak D call: TRBD1 (6 bases). Germline-derived CDR1 and CDR2 are SGHDN and FVKESK. The length of the CDR3 is 15 residues. CDR3 in amino acids: CASSQVQGSNTDALF. Written as DNA, the CDR3 is TGTGCCAGCAGCCAAGTACAGGGTTCGAACACTGACGCTCTCTTT.

As concerns this clonotype: Because it lacks the conserved phenylalanine or tryptophan at the end, this CDR3 is likely a read error. This sequence joins TRBV28 and TRBJ2-1, with 11 positions matching TRBD2. This CDR3 has 21 amino acids. Germline loops: CDR1 MDHEN, CDR2 SYDVKM. The trim removed 5 bases at V and 0 bases at J, leaving 18 bases unmatched. This CDR3 reads CASSLSRLGTSGDNSYNEQFL. The CDR3 DNA follows: TGTGCCAGCAGTCTAAGCCGGCTCGGGACTAGCGGAGACAACTCCTACAATGAGCAGTTCCTC.

This clonotype appeared once. One end of the junction does not line up with germline, which may come from a read error. The V gene is TRBV24-1, the J gene TRBJ2-2; maybe TRBD2 (7 bases). CDR1 is KGHDR and CDR2 is SFDVKD in the germline V gene. This CDR3 has 15 amino acids. CDR3 DNA: TGTGCCACCAGTAGAGGGGGGGAGAACACCGAGGAGCTGTTTTTT. This gives the protein CATSRGGENTEELFF.

The rearrangement links TRBV2 to TRBJ1-5, with 7 bases lining up with TRBD1. The V gene end was trimmed by 6 bases and the J gene end by 4 bases; junction bases not matched to a gene: 6. Germline assignment: CDR1 SNHLY and CDR2 FYNNEI. The CDR3 consists of 14 residues. CDR3 coding DNA: TGTGCCAGCAGGGGAGACAGGGAAAATCAGCCCCAGCATTTT. This codes for CASRGDRENQPQHF.